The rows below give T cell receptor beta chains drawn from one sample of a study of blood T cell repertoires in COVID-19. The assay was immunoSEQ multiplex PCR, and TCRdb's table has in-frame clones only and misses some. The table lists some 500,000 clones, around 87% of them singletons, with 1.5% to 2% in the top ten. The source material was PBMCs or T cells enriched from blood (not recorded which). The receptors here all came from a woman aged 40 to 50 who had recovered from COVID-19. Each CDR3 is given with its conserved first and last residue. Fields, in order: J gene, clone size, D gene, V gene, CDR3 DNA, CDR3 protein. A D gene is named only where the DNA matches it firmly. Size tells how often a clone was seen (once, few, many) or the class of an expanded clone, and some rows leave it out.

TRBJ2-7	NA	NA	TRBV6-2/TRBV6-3	TGTGCCAGCAGTTACTCAAACTGGGGGGTCGACGAGCAGTACTTC	CASSYSNWGVDEQYF
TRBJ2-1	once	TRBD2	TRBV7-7	TGTGCTAGCAGCTTATCAGTTTCCGCGGGAGCCGTGAGCGATGAGCAGTTCTTC	CASSLSVSAGAVSDEQFF
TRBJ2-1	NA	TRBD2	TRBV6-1	TGTGCCAGCCGTGGACTAGCGGGAGAAATGAACAATGAGCAGTTCTTC	CASRGLAGEMNNEQFF
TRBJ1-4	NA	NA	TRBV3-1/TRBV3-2	TGTGCCAGCAGCCAAGCTCAGGACAACAATGAAAAACTGTTTTTT	CASSQAQDNNEKLFF
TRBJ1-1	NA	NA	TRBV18	TGTGCCAGCTCACCCTCCACAGGGCGGTATACTGAAGCTTTCTTT	CASSPSTGRYTEAFF
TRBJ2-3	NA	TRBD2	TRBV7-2	TGTGCCAGCAGCTCGGGGGGACTACCCACAGATACGCAGTATTTT	CASSSGGLPTDTQYF
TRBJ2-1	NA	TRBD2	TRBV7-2	TGTGCCAGCAGCTCTTTGGGGCTAGCGGGAGTCTTAAACAATGAGCAGTTCTTC	CASSSLGLAGVLNNEQFF
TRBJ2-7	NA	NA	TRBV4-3	TGCGCCAGCAGCCACACAGGCCGGGAGCAGTACTTC	CASSHTGREQYF
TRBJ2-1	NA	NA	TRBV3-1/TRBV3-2	TGTGCCAGCAGCCAAAGAGGCCGGGGTAAGGAGCAGTTCTTC	CASSQRGRGKEQFF
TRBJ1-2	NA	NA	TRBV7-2	TGTGCCAGCAGCCCCGGACTAGACTATGGCTACACCTTC	CASSPGLDYGYTF
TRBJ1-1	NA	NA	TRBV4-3	TGCGCCAGCAGCCAAGATTTCCCAGGGGCAAACACTGAAGCTTTCTTT	CASSQDFPGANTEAFF
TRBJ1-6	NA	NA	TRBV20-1	TGCAGTGCTAGTATGCAGGCAGATTCACCCCTCCACTTT	CSASMQADSPLHF
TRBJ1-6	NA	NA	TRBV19	TGTGCCAGTAGTATAGATAAGGAAGGGGGTTCACCCCTCCACTTT	CASSIDKEGGSPLHF
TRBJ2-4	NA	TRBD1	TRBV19	TGTGCCAGTAGTATTTCCGACAGGGGTTCTTCTTCGGCCAAAAACATTCAGTACTTC	CASSISDRGSSSAKNIQYF
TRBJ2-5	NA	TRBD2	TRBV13	TGTGCCAGCAGCTCGACTTATCTTCGACTAGCGGGAGATCGTCAAGAGACCCAGTACTTC	CASSSTYLRLAGDRQETQYF
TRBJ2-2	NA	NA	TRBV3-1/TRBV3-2	TGTGCCAGCAGCCCCACGGGGGTTGACACCGGGGAGCTGTTTTTT	CASSPTGVDTGELFF
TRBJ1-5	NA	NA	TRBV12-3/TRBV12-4	TGTGCCAGCAGTTTAAAGGGGAATCAGCCCCAGCATTTT	CASSLKGNQPQHF
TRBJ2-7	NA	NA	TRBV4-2	TGTGCCAGCAGCCCTAGCGTAACACCACAGGAGCAGTACTTC	CASSPSVTPQEQYF
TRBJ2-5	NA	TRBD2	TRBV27	TGTGCCAGCACTGGGCTAGCGGGAGGGCAGTACTTC	CASTGLAGGQYF
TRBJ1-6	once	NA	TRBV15	TGTGCCACCAGCAGAGTGGGTTCGGGAAATTCACCCCTCCACTTT	CATSRVGSGNSPLHF
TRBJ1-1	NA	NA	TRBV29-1	TGCAGCGTCCTCCCCGTAGTGAACACTGAAGCTTTCTTT	CSVLPVVNTEAFF
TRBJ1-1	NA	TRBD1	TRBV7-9	TGTGCCAGCAGCTCGGGACAGAGGAGGACTGAAGCTTTCTTT	CASSSGQRRTEAFF
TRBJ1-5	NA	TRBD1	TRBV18	TGTGCCAGCTCACCCTGGACAGGGGCGAACCTCTATAGCAATCAGCCCCAGCATTTT	CASSPWTGANLYSNQPQHF
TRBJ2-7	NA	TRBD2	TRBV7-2	TGTGCCAGCAGCTCGGATGGGACTAGTCTTTACTACGAGCAGTACTTC	CASSSDGTSLYYEQYF
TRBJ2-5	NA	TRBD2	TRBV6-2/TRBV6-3	TGTGCCAGCAGTCGGACTAGCGGGGGGTGGGAGACCCAGTACTTC	CASSRTSGGWETQYF
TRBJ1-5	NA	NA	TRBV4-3	TGCGCCAGCAGCCAGGACCGGGGACTTGGTCAGCCCCAGCATTTT	CASSQDRGLGQPQHF
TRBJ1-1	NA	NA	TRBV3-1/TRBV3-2	TGTGCCAGCAGCCAAGATGGGGACTTCTATGGCACTGAAGCTTTCTTT	CASSQDGDFYGTEAFF
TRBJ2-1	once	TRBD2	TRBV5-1	TGCGCCAGCAGCAAAGGGACTAGCGACTCCTACAATGAGCAGTTCTTC	CASSKGTSDSYNEQFF
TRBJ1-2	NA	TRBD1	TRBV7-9	TGTGCCAGCAGCCTAGGGACAGCTCATGGCTATGGCTACACCTTC	CASSLGTAHGYGYTF
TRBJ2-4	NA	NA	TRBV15	TGTGCCACCAGCAGAAACGAGGTCCCCTTAAAGCGAGCCAAAAACATTCAGTACTTC	CATSRNEVPLKRAKNIQYF
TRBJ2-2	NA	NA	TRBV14	TGTGCCAGCAGCCAAGCAAAGGTGCGGGGGCTCGGGGAGCTGTTTTTT	CASSQAKVRGLGELFF
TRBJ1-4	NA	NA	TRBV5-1	TGCGCCAGCAGCTTGGCCGTTACAGATGAAAAACTGTTTTTT	CASSLAVTDEKLFF
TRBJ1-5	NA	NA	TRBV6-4	TGTGCCAGCAGTGACTCCGTAAACAATCAGCCCCAGCATTTT	CASSDSVNNQPQHF
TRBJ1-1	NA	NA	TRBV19	TGTGCCAGTAGTGCCCTTCGGGTTCTGAACACTGAAGCTTTCTTT	CASSALRVLNTEAFF
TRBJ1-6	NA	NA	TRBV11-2	TGTGCCAGCAGCTTAGTCGTCGAGGCGAGGAATTCACCCCTCCACTTT	CASSLVVEARNSPLHF
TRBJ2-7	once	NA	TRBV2	TGTGCCAGCAGTGACCCCCCAGGTGGCGAGCAGTACTTC	CASSDPPGGEQYF